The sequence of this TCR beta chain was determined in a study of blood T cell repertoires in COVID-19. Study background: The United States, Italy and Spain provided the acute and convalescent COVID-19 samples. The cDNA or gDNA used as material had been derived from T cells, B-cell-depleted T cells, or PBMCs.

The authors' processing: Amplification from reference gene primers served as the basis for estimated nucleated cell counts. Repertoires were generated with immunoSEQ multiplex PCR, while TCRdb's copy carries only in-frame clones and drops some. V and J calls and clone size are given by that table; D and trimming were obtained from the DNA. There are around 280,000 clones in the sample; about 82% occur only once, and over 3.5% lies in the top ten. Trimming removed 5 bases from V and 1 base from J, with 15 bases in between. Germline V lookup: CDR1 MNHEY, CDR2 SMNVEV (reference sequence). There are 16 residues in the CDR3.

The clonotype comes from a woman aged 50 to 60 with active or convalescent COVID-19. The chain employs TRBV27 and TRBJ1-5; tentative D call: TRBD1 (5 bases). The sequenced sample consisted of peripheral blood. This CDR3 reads CASSRGGGLSNQPQHF. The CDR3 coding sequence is TGTGCCAGCAGTCGTGGGGGGGGTCTAAGCAATCAGCCCCAGCATTTT.